These 20 T cell receptor beta chains share one sample of origin, sequenced in a study of a mutant IDH1 vaccine in newly diagnosed glioma. Sequencing was performed with immunoSEQ multiplex PCR; in TCRdb, only in-frame clones are kept and a portion is missing. The sample includes more than 40,000 clones, more than 75% of them seen just once. These TCRs are of unknown antigen specificity. The time point is: week 35, safety follow-up. Alongside topical imiquimod, each dose of vaccine comprised 300 ug of mutant IDH1 20-mer peptide. Source: PBMCs, taken from a glioma patient whose treatment included an IDH1 peptide vaccine. The receptors were gathered from a woman in her 40s with glioma.

The chain has TRBV4-1 and TRBJ1-4; D is undetermined. The CDR3 loop spans 13 amino acids. From germline, CDR1 is MGHRA and CDR2 YSYEKL. The V end lost 4 bases, the J end lost 7 bases, and 10 bases lay between the germline ends. The CDR3 DNA is TGCGCCAGCAGCCCCATCATTGGTGAAAAACTGTTTTTT. Protein sequence: CASSPIIGEKLFF.

The chain is built from TRBV18 and TRBJ2-1; 10 nucleotides align to TRBD2. This CDR3 region has 13 residues. CDR1 is KGHSH and CDR2 is LQKENI in the germline V gene. V lost 5 bases, J lost 8 bases, and 3 bases stayed unmatched. As DNA, the CDR3 is TGTGCCAGCTCATCCGGGACTAGCGATGAGCAGTTCTTC. Encoded protein: CASSSGTSDEQFF. Full variable domain (remainder filled in from reference TRBV18 and TRBJ2-1): NAGVMQNPRHLVRRRGQEARLRCSPMKGHSHVYWYRQLPEEGLKFMVYLQKENIIDESGMPKERFSAEFPKEGPSILRIQQVVRGDSAAYFCASSSGTSDEQFFGPGTRLTVL.

The chain links TRBV5-1 to TRBJ2-1; D unresolved. The ends were cut back, 0 bases at V and 7 bases at J, with 11 bases in the middle. The germline V gene has CDR1 SGHRS and CDR2 YFSETQ. The CDR3 totals 14 residues. This CDR3 reads CASSLDVGMNEQFF. The CDR3 DNA reads as TGCGCCAGCAGCTTGGATGTGGGTATGAATGAGCAGTTCTTC.

The chain uses TRBV28 and TRBJ1-1; D gene uncertain. From germline, CDR1 is MDHEN and CDR2 SYDVKM. Between the trimmed V and J ends, which lost 0 bases and 1 base, there was a span of 6 bases. CDR3 size: 14 residues. CDR3 in amino acids: CASSLWSKNTEAFF. CDR3 sequence (DNA): TGTGCCAGCAGTTTATGGTCCAAGAACACTGAAGCTTTCTTT. Full variable domain (missing parts from reference TRBV28 and TRBJ1-1): DVKVTQSSRYLVKRTGEKVFLECVQDMDHENMFWYRQDPGLGLRLIYFSYDVKMKEKGDIPEGYSVSREKKERFSLILESASTNQTSMYLCASSLWSKNTEAFFGQGTRLTVV.

This chain joins TRBV4-2 and TRBJ1-2; TRBD1 might be the D (5 bases). The CDR3 runs to 15 residues. Trimming shortened V by 2 bases and J by 8 bases, and 18 bases separated the two germline ends. Germline CDR1 is LGHNA and CDR2 is YNFKEQ. The CDR3 sequence: CASSQSGVGAEGYTF. CDR3 DNA: TGTGCCAGCAGCCAATCCGGTGTAGGGGCGGAGGGCTACACCTTC.

The chain has TRBV5-6 and TRBJ1-2; 9 bases are a match to TRBD1. CDR3 length: 15 amino acids. Losses at the gene ends were 0 bases for V and 4 bases for J; bases not matched to a gene: 4. CDR1 and CDR2 (germline): SGHDT, YYEEEE. The CDR3 nucleotides are TGTGCCAGCAGCTTGGGGTCGACAGGGGGCTATGGCTACACCTTC. This translates into CASSLGSTGGYGYTF.

This clone was seen a few times. V is TRBV18 and J is TRBJ1-1; D remains unclear. Germline CDR1 is KGHSH and CDR2 is LQKENI. Trimming took off 3 bases at V and 5 bases at J, with 13 bases between the two ends. This CDR3 has 14 residues. Here the CDR3 reads CASSPVFRSTEAFF. The CDR3 bases are TGTGCCAGCTCACCGGTTTTTCGCTCGACTGAAGCTTTCTTT.

The chain recombines TRBV14 with TRBJ1-2, with D tentatively TRBD1 (5 bases). The CDR3 is 12 amino acids. V lost 4 bases, J lost 5 bases, and 8 bases lay in between. CDR1 and CDR2 from the germline V gene are SGHDN and FVKESK. Here the CDR3 reads CASSRGLYGYTF. The DNA of the CDR3 is TGTGCCAGCAGCCGGGGGTTGTATGGCTACACCTTC.

The chain couples TRBV25-1 to TRBJ2-1; 7 nucleotides agree with TRBD1. V gave up 2 bases and J gave up 10 bases; unmatched junction bases: 8. Per germline, CDR1 MGHDK and CDR2 SYGVNS. This CDR3 is 14 amino acids long. This CDR3 is CASSEALARGEQFF. Here the CDR3 DNA reads TGTGCCAGCAGTGAAGCACTGGCCAGGGGGGAGCAGTTCTTC.

This clone is a singleton in its sample. The chain uses TRBV9 and TRBJ2-3; 7 bases agree with TRBD1. CDR1 SGDLS and CDR2 YYNGEE come from the germline V gene. Losses at the gene ends were 2 bases for V and 3 bases for J; bases not matched to a gene: 6. The CDR3 covers 15 residues. The CDR3 nucleotides read TGTGCCAGCAGCGTCTCCAGGGGGTGGACAGATACGCAGTATTTT. Its protein product is CASSVSRGWTDTQYF.

This chain uses TRBV19 with TRBJ1-2, with 12 positions matching TRBD1. This CDR3 spans 16 amino acids. With 6 bases clipped from V and 4 bases from J, the junction kept 9 bases outside the gene matches. Germline CDR1 and CDR2: LNHDA and SQIVND (reference sequence). CDR3 sequence reads: CASSRDRGLMGYGYTF. The CDR3 DNA reads TGTGCCAGTAGCCGGGACAGGGGGCTTATGGGCTATGGCTACACCTTC.

The CDR3 nucleotides are TGTGCCAGCAGTGTACTAGCGGGGGGGGGAAAGACCCAGTACTTC. It is translated as CASSVLAGGGKTQYF. The genes are TRBV6-5 and TRBJ2-5; 13 nucleotides align to TRBD2. The CDR3 is 15 amino acids. Germline CDR1 is MNHEY and CDR2 is SVGAGI. With 5 bases clipped from V and 6 bases from J, the junction kept 6 bases outside the gene matches.

The chain carries TRBV6-1 and TRBJ1-2; D is unresolved. The CDR3 covers 13 residues. Between the trimmed V and J ends, which lost 2 bases and 5 bases, there was a span of 9 bases. Per germline, CDR1 MNHNS and CDR2 SASEGT. Here the CDR3 DNA reads TGTGCCAGCAGTGAATGGTCACAATATGGCTACACCTTC. This sequence encodes CASSEWSQYGYTF.

The chain uses TRBV7-8 and TRBJ1-2; D is unclear. This CDR3 contains 13 residues. V was clipped by 5 bases and J by 8 bases, with 15 bases between them. Germline lookup yields CDR1 SGHVS and CDR2 FQNEAQ. CDR3 bases: TGTGCCAGCAGCCCCCCCGGGGAAGGAGGCTACACCTTC. Its translation is CASSPPGEGGYTF.

The chain uses TRBV7-2 and TRBJ2-3; D gene ambiguous. Germline CDR1 SGHTA, CDR2 FQGNSA. Trimming shortened V by 2 bases and J by 1 base, and 7 bases separated the two germline ends. The CDR3 length is 14 residues. CDR3 residues: CASSLPPRTDTQYF. CDR3 nucleotides: TGTGCCAGCAGCTTACCCCCACGCACAGATACGCAGTATTTT.

The V call is TRBV19, the J call TRBJ1-3; TRBD1 might be the D (5 bases). Germline-derived CDR1 and CDR2 are LNHDA and SQIVND (reference sequence). The CDR3 loop spans 14 amino acids. Trimming stripped 7 bases from V and 4 bases from J, with 14 bases between. The CDR3: CASNTPGRGNTIYF. CDR3 DNA sequence: TGTGCCAGTAACACACCGGGACGGGGAAACACCATATATTTT.

In its sample, this clone was seen once. The rearrangement uses TRBV29-1 and TRBJ2-5, with D possibly being TRBD2 (6 bases). The CDR3 length is 14 residues. Germline V gives CDR1 SQVTM, CDR2 ANQGSEA. Trimming cost V 4 bases and J 5 bases, with 17 bases left between them. The CDR3 reads CSVGGLGGPETQYF. In nucleotides, the CDR3 is TGCAGCGTTGGGGGCCTTGGAGGGCCGGAGACCCAGTACTTC.

The rearrangement links TRBV6-1 to TRBJ2-7; 7 bases map to TRBD2. J gave up 3 bases and V 3 bases, and 8 bases lay outside the gene matches. Germline CDR1 is MNHNS and CDR2 is SASEGT. The CDR3 extends over 15 amino acids. CDR3 in amino acids: CASSDLGRWVYEQYF. The CDR3 nucleotides are TGTGCCAGCAGTGACCTCGGGAGGTGGGTCTACGAGCAGTACTTC.

The sample holds a few counts of this clone. The rearrangement links TRBV19 to TRBJ1-6; D uncertain. The CDR3 has 14 amino acids. V lost 6 bases and J 6 bases, leaving 12 bases between the germline ends. Germline V gives CDR1 LNHDA, CDR2 SQIVND (reference sequence). The CDR3 nucleotides are TGTGCCAGTAGAGACCAATATGGTAATTCACCCCTCCACTTT. Translating gives CASRDQYGNSPLHF.

V gene TRBV5-4 combines with J gene TRBJ2-2; no clear D gene. The V gene lost 2 bases and the J gene lost 5 bases, with 7 bases spanning the gap. There are 13 residues in the CDR3. Germline-derived CDR1 and CDR2 are SGHNT and YYREEE (reference sequence). The CDR3 nucleotides read TGTGCCAGCAGCTTTGGATATACCGGGGAGCTGTTTTTT. Its translation is CASSFGYTGELFF.